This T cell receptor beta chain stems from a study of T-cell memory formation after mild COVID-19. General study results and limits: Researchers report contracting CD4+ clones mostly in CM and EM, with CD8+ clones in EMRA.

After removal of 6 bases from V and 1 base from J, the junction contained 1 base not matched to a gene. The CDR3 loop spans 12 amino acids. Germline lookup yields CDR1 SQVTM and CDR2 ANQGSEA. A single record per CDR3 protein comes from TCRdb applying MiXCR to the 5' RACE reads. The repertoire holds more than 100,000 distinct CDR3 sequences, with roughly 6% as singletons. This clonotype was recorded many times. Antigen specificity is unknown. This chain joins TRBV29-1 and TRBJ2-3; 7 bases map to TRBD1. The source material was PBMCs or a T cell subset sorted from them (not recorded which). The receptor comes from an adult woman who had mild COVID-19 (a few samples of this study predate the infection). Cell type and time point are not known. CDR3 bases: TGCAGCGTCGGACAGGGCACAGATACGCAGTATTTT. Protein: CSVGQGTDTQYF.